The sequence of this T cell receptor (beta chain) was determined in a study of blood T cell repertoires in COVID-19. TCRdb's copy holds only in-frame clones and misses some; the assay was immunoSEQ multiplex PCR. The repertoire consists of a few hundred thousand clones, with approximately 81% occurring once and the leading ten covering 3.5% to 4%. From germline, CDR1 is LNHDA and CDR2 SQIVND (reference sequence). The CDR3 extends over 16 amino acids. The ends lost 6 bases at V and 7 bases at J; junction bases unmatched: 15. Material for sequencing was peripheral blood. This TCR was recovered from a woman aged 18-30 years with acute or convalescent COVID-19. The chain joins TRBV19 to TRBJ1-5; 7 bases match TRBD1. CDR3 residues: CASSPSLGGGRQPQHF. DNA for the CDR3: TGTGCCAGTAGCCCATCGTTAGGGGGCGGTCGGCAGCCCCAGCATTTT.